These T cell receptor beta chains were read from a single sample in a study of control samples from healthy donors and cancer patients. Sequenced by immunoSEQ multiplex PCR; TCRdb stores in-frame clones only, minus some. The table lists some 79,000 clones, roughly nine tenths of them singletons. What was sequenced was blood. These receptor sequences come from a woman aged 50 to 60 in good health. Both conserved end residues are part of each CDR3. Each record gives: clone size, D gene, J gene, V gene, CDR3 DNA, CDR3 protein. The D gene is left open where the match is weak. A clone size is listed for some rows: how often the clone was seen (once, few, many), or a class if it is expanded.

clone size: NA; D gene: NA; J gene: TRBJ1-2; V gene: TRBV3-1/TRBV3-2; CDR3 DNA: TGTGCCAGCAGCGATTCTCAGGACGTTGACCTGTATGGCTACACCTTC; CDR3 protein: CASSDSQDVDLYGYTF
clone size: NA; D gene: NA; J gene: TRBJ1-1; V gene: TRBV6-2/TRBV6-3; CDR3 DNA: TGTGCCAGCAGTTACGCCGCGGGGAACCCCGGCACTGAAGCTTTCTTT; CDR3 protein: CASSYAAGNPGTEAFF
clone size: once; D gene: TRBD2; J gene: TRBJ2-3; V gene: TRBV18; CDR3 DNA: TGTGCCAGCTCACCCGGACTAGCGGGAGGGCAGGCTAGCACAGATACGCAGTATTTT; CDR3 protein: CASSPGLAGGQASTDTQYF
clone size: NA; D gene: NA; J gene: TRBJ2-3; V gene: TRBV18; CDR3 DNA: TGTGCCAGCTCACCAGTCCCAGGGGTGACAGATACGCAGTATTTT; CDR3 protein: CASSPVPGVTDTQYF
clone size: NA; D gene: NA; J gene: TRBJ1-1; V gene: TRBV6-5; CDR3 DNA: TGTGCCAGCAGTTACAGGACAGAGAACACTGAAGCTTTCTTT; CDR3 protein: CASSYRTENTEAFF
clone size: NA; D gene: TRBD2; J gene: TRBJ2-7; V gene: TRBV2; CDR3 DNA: TGTGCCAGCAGTGAGGGACTAGCGTACTACGAGCAGTACTTC; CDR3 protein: CASSEGLAYYEQYF
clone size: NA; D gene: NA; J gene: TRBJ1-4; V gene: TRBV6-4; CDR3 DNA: TGTGCCAGCACCGGACCCGCAGGGGCTAATGAAAAACTGTTTTTT; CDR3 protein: CASTGPAGANEKLFF
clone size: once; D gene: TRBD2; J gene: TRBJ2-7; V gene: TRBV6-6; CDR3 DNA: TGTGCCAGCAGTCGCAGCTCAGGACTAGCGGGAGTAGTATACGAGCAGTACTTC; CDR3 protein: CASSRSSGLAGVVYEQYF
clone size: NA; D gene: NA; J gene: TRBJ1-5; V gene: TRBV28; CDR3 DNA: TGTGCCAGCGGCAGGGGTGCCATCAGCAATCAGCCCCAGCATTTT; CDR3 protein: CASGRGAISNQPQHF
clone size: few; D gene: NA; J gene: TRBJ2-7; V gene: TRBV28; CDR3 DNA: TGTGCCAGCAGTCTCATGACTAGCTCCTACGAGCAGTACTTC; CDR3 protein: CASSLMTSSYEQYF
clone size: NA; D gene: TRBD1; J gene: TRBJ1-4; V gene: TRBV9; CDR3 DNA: TGTGCCAGCAGCTTCGGGACAGGGAATGAAAAACTGTTTTTT; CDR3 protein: CASSFGTGNEKLFF
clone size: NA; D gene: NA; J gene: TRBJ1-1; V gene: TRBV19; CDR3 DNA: TGTGCCAGTAGTGCGGGGGTAGGCCCCCACTTGAAAGCTTTCTTT; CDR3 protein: CASSAGVGPHLKAFF